These 8 T cell receptor beta chains share one sample of origin, sequenced in a study of shared clonotypes between healthy human individuals. Libraries were prepared by immunoSEQ multiplex PCR; TCRdb keeps only in-frame clonotypes and omits some of them. The data hold millions of clones, with less than 95% observed a single time. CD45RO-negative, CCR7-positively selected cells formed the naive CD8 fraction, excluding terminally differentiated effector memory CD45RA+ cells. The specimen was naive CD8+ T cells sorted from blood. The receptors come from a young man in good health.

Only one count was recorded for this clone. The chain employs TRBV6-6 and TRBJ2-3; TRBD1 is a possible D gene (6 bases). Germline V gives CDR1 MNHNY, CDR2 SVGAGI (reference sequence). Trimming removed 0 bases from V and 4 bases from J, with 8 bases in between. The CDR3 runs to 14 residues. The CDR3 sequence: CASSYSEGADTQYF. DNA of the CDR3: TGTGCCAGCAGTTACTCTGAGGGGGCAGATACGCAGTATTTT.

The J gene is TRBJ1-2, the V gene TRBV28; 7 bases match TRBD1. This CDR3 is built from 13 residues. Germline CDR1 is MDHEN and CDR2 is SYDVKM. J gave up 7 bases and V 2 bases, and 4 bases lay outside the gene matches. CDR3 bases: TGTGCCAGCAGTTTAGAGGGGGCTCCTGGCTACACCTTC. Its protein product is CASSLEGAPGYTF.

The gene calls are TRBV7-9 and TRBJ2-5; D not resolved. The germline V gene has CDR1 SEHNR and CDR2 FQNEAQ (reference sequence). With 4 bases removed from V and 1 base from J, the gap between germline ends came to 10 bases. This CDR3 is built from 14 residues. The CDR3 spells CASSSVVAQETQYF. CDR3 in DNA: TGTGCCAGCAGCTCTGTAGTCGCCCAAGAGACCCAGTACTTC.

This chain connects TRBV14 to TRBJ2-1, with TRBD2 as a possible D gene (6 bases). Germline assignment: CDR1 SGHDN and CDR2 FVKESK. V was trimmed by 1 base and J by 5 bases, leaving 24 bases between them. This CDR3 is built from 19 residues. The CDR3 DNA reads as TGTGCCAGCAGCCAAGGGGGGTGGAGGGAGGACGGGAAGGACAATGAGCAGTTCTTC. It codes for CASSQGGWREDGKDNEQFF. Drawing the rest from reference TRBV14 and TRBJ2-1, the complete variable domain is EAGVTQFPSHSVIEKGQTVTLRCDPISGHDNLYWYRRVMGKEIKFLLHFVKESKQDESGMPNNRFLAERTGGTYSTLKVQPAELEDSGVYFCASSQGGWREDGKDNEQFFGPGTRLTVL.

On this clone itself: At one end the junction does not follow the germline gene, possibly because of a read error. The V and J genes are TRBV6-5 and TRBJ2-5; 9 bases are a match to TRBD2. CDR1 and CDR2 (germline): MNHEY, SVGAGI. There are 16 residues in the CDR3. CDR3 in amino acids: CVSSYRAGGPRETQYF. Here the CDR3 DNA reads TGTGTCAGCAGTTACAGGGCGGGAGGGCCACGGGAGACCCAGTACTTC.

For this clone: This specimen includes other DNA sequences encoding the same CDR3. This chain connects TRBV7-9 to TRBJ2-3; 10 bases are a match to TRBD2. The CDR3 covers 15 residues. V gave up 5 bases and J gave up 0 bases; unmatched junction bases: 2. The germline gives CDR1 SEHNR, CDR2 FQNEAQ (reference sequence). As DNA, the CDR3 is TGTGCCAGCAGCCAGACTAGCGGGAGCACAGATACGCAGTATTTT. Its protein product is CASSQTSGSTDTQYF.

The chain joins TRBV5-1 to TRBJ2-5; tentative D call: TRBD1 (6 bases). The CDR3 runs to 14 residues. V lost 7 bases and J 2 bases, leaving 15 bases between the germline ends. Germline V lookup: CDR1 SGHRS, CDR2 YFSETQ. The CDR3 nucleotides read TGCGCCAGCGGGCGCAGGGGCTATCAAGAGACCCAGTACTTC. This gives the protein CASGRRGYQETQYF.

This chain connects TRBV6-5 to TRBJ2-7, with 8 nucleotides matching TRBD1. This CDR3 spans 14 amino acids. Germline V gene data show CDR1 as MNHEY and CDR2 as SVGAGI. Germline trimming cut 2 bases from V and 5 bases from J; bases unmatched to any gene: 5. In nucleotides, the CDR3 is TGTGCCAGCAGTTACCAGGACAGGGACCACGAGCAGTACTTC. Translation: CASSYQDRDHEQYF.